The source of this T cell receptor (beta chain) is a study of beta chain features in type 1 diabetes. General observations from the study: TCRB CDR3 length was moderately but significantly reduced in all four CD4+ subsets of Type 1 diabetes patients. The VDJ junctions of type 1 diabetes patients carried fewer insertions and more deletions. Using cDNA template may skew counts toward highly expressing activated cells.

The isolated RNA, all of it, was reverse transcribed, so expressed TCRB transcripts were what got sequenced. Sequenced by immunoSEQ multiplex PCR; TCRdb stores in-frame clones only, minus some. The sample carries 330,000 or so clones, around 13% recorded once. In germline, CDR1 is SGHRS, CDR2 YFSETQ. The V gene end was trimmed by 9 bases and the J gene end by 3 bases; junction bases not matched to a gene: 16. This CDR3 contains 16 residues. This clone was seen once. The antigen remains unidentified. It was one heparinised blood draw, averaging roughly 100 mL, that each donor gave. The material sequenced was naive CD4+ T cells from blood. This TCR was sampled from a woman aged 18-29 years with type 1 diabetes. The rearrangement links TRBV5-1 to TRBJ1-2; TRBD1 agrees at 8 bases. The CDR3 here is CATTPYPQGADYGYTF. In DNA, the CDR3 is TGCGCCACGACCCCGTATCCGCAGGGGGCAGACTATGGCTACACCTTC.